This is a list of T cell receptor beta chains from one sample in a study of T cells after posttransplantation cyclophosphamide. Only in-frame clones appear in the TCRdb table, and some are missing; sequencing was by immunoSEQ multiplex PCR. The sample has almost 2,500 clones, 85% seen once. Sequenced here: PBMCs, sampled after allogeneic stem cell transplant with posttransplant cyclophosphamide. The receptors shown here come from a male patient in his thirties who received an allogeneic stem cell transplant from a related donor, was CMV-positive, and had acute GVHD only. Part of the T cells may come from the graft donor. CDR3s include the opening cysteine and the closing phenylalanine or tryptophan. Each record gives: V gene, J gene, CDR3 protein.

TRBV6-5	TRBJ1-6	CASSYEQALSPLHF
TRBV2	TRBJ1-3	CASSGPGQAGPLLTSSGNTIYF
TRBV4-3	TRBJ2-2	CASSPDLSGGELFF
TRBV4-1	TRBJ1-2	CASSQVIGRDRGYTF
TRBV9	TRBJ1-4	CASSVGTFAENEKLFF
TRBV19	TRBJ1-2	CASNPDGGRNYGYTF
TRBV28	TRBJ2-3	CASSLSEAGWTDTQYF
TRBV10-3	TRBJ1-6	CAISEEKPDSPLHF
TRBV4-1	TRBJ1-5	CASSQGWAQVSNQPQHF
TRBV28	TRBJ2-6	CASSASQAGSSGANVLTF
TRBV19	TRBJ1-2	CASSMTGPAVYTF
TRBV27	TRBJ1-2	CASRWTGRDGYTF
TRBV27	TRBJ2-3	CASKRQGGADTQYF
TRBV19	TRBJ1-6	CASSSRGLSYNSPLHF
TRBV10-2	TRBJ1-6	CASSGTAGSSPLHF
TRBV5-6	TRBJ2-7	CASSPRLAGTDEQYF
TRBV7-2	TRBJ1-5	CASSYGGTPNQPQHF
TRBV19	TRBJ2-3	CASSISPASTDTQYF
TRBV6-6	TRBJ2-6	CASSSTGSGANVLTF
TRBV15	TRBJ1-5	CATSRRQGQPQHF
TRBV9	TRBJ2-2	CASSPIFGQGISGELFF
TRBV14	TRBJ2-2	CASSQGRYTGELFF